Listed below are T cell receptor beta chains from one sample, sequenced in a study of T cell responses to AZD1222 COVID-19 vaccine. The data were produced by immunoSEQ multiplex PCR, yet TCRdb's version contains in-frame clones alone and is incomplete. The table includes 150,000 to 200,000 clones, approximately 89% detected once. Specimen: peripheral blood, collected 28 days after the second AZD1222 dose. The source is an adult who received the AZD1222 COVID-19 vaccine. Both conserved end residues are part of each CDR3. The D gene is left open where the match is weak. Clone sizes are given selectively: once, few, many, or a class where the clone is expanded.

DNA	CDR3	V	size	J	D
TGTGCCAGCAGTTTATGGCCTAGCGGGATGGGCACAGATACGCAGTATTTT	CASSLWPSGMGTDTQYF	TRBV27	NA	TRBJ2-3	TRBD2
TGTGCCAGCAGCAACCCACCGGGGGAGCTGTTTTTT	CASSNPPGELFF	TRBV7-8	NA	TRBJ2-2	NA
TGTGCCAGTAGTCCTCCCCGGACAGGGGTCTCCTATAATTCACCCCTCCACTTT	CASSPPRTGVSYNSPLHF	TRBV19	few	TRBJ1-6	TRBD1
TGTGCCAGCAGCTTGAGGACAGGGTGGGGATTCTATGGCTACACCTTC	CASSLRTGWGFYGYTF	TRBV13	NA	TRBJ1-2	TRBD1
TGTGCCAGCAGTGATTTCGGTGAAAAACTGTTTTTT	CASSDFGEKLFF	TRBV2	NA	TRBJ1-4	NA
TGTGCCAGTAGTTTTGGACTAGCGTGGGGGATAGACTACGAGCAGTACTTC	CASSFGLAWGIDYEQYF	TRBV19	NA	TRBJ2-7	TRBD2
TGTGCCAGCAGCCCACACTACGAGCAGTACTTC	CASSPHYEQYF	TRBV11-2	NA	TRBJ2-7	NA
TGTGCCAGCAGAAGGGCCCTGAGTCTCTATGGCTACACCTTC	CASRRALSLYGYTF	TRBV27	NA	TRBJ1-2	NA
TGTGCCAGTAGGAAGGACGGAGGGAATGAAAAACTGTTTTTT	CASRKDGGNEKLFF	TRBV19	NA	TRBJ1-4	NA
TGTGCCAGCAGCGAACCTGGGACAGGGGCCTACGAGCAGTACTTC	CASSEPGTGAYEQYF	TRBV6-2/TRBV6-3	NA	TRBJ2-7	TRBD1
TGTGCCAGCAGCCTTAACCTACGGGGGGACTATGGCTACACCTTC	CASSLNLRGDYGYTF	TRBV9	NA	TRBJ1-2	NA
TGTGCCAGCAGTGAAGGGCTTACGTCGCAGGGCTATGGCTACACCTTC	CASSEGLTSQGYGYTF	TRBV6-1	NA	TRBJ1-2	NA
TGTGCCAGCAGCTTAGTACTAGCGGACCAAGAGACCCAGTACTTC	CASSLVLADQETQYF	TRBV7-9	NA	TRBJ2-5	TRBD2
TGTGCCAGCCGGAGGGAGTCCGCAGATACGCAGTATTTT	CASRRESADTQYF	TRBV2	NA	TRBJ2-3	NA
TGTGCCAGCAGCCCGCCGGGGCTTCTAAACGAGCAGTACTTC	CASSPPGLLNEQYF	TRBV7-6	NA	TRBJ2-7	NA
TGTGCCAGCAGTGAAAACTCGGGTGCGTGGACCGGGGAGCTGTTTTTT	CASSENSGAWTGELFF	TRBV6-1	NA	TRBJ2-2	NA
TGTGCCAGCAGATCTAAACTAGTCCGATATGGCTACACCTTC	CASRSKLVRYGYTF	TRBV28	NA	TRBJ1-2	NA
TGTGCCAGCAGTTTTACCGAGAACACTGAAGCTTTCTTT	CASSFTENTEAFF	TRBV12-3/TRBV12-4	NA	TRBJ1-1	NA
TGTGCCAGTAGTATTTCGACACATACCACAGATACGCAGTATTTT	CASSISTHTTDTQYF	TRBV19	NA	TRBJ2-3	NA
TGTGCCAGCAGCTTAGGGGACTCCTTCACAGATACGCAGTATTTT	CASSLGDSFTDTQYF	TRBV7-2	NA	TRBJ2-3	NA
TGTGCCAGCAGCTTTGCGACTGGACCTAATGAAAAACTGTTTTTT	CASSFATGPNEKLFF	TRBV7-6	NA	TRBJ1-4	NA
TGTGCCAGCAGTTACGTGGAGCAGTTCTTC	CASSYVEQFF	TRBV6-6	NA	TRBJ2-1	NA
TGTGCCAGCAGTTTAGTTGGGGGCTGGGCAGATACGCAGTATTTT	CASSLVGGWADTQYF	TRBV27	NA	TRBJ2-3	NA
TGTGCCAGCAGCCAAGATGGTCCTTATGGCTACACCTTC	CASSQDGPYGYTF	TRBV3-1/TRBV3-2	once	TRBJ1-2	NA
TGCGCCAGCAGCGAGGACACTTCCTACGAGCAGTACTTC	CASSEDTSYEQYF	TRBV4-1	NA	TRBJ2-7	NA
TGTGCCAGCAGCCCCGGACGTACACTTGGCACTGAAGCTTTCTTT	CASSPGRTLGTEAFF	TRBV6-5	NA	TRBJ1-1	NA
TGCGCCAGCAGCCTCACCGAGAACACCGGGGAGCTGTTTTTT	CASSLTENTGELFF	TRBV4-1	NA	TRBJ2-2	NA
TGTGCCAGCAGCCACAGACAGGAGAAAGAGACCCAGTACTTC	CASSHRQEKETQYF	TRBV11-2	once	TRBJ2-5	NA
TGCGCCAGCCAGGGGAGAGGCGCCTACAATGAGCAGTTCTTC	CASQGRGAYNEQFF	TRBV5-1	NA	TRBJ2-1	NA
TGTGCCAGCAGCTTATCCAGGGGTGAAAACATTCAGTACTTC	CASSLSRGENIQYF	TRBV7-2	once	TRBJ2-4	NA
TGCGCCAGCAGCTTGGTCTGGGGCAACGCGAACACCGGGGAGCTGTTTTTT	CASSLVWGNANTGELFF	TRBV5-1	NA	TRBJ2-2	NA
TGTGCCAGCAGCCCGACAGGGGATGGCTACACCTTC	CASSPTGDGYTF	TRBV7-9	few	TRBJ1-2	TRBD1
TGCGCCAGCTGTCTCGGTAATCTCTACAATGAGCAGTTCTTC	CASCLGNLYNEQFF	TRBV10-2	NA	TRBJ2-1	NA
TGTGCCACCAGTGAGGGGGCCAACACTGAAGCTTTCTTT	CATSEGANTEAFF	TRBV24-1	few	TRBJ1-1	NA
TGTGCCAGCAGTTACACAGGGGACACTGAAGCTTTCTTT	CASSYTGDTEAFF	TRBV12-3/TRBV12-4	NA	TRBJ1-1	TRBD1
TGTGCCAGCAGCTTAGGTGGCCCTACAGAGATGTACTTC	CASSLGGPTEMYF	TRBV7-9	NA	TRBJ2-7	NA
TGTGCCATCAGTGATTCGGGACAGGGGTGGACTGAAGCTTTCTTT	CAISDSGQGWTEAFF	TRBV10-3	NA	TRBJ1-1	TRBD1
TGTGCCAGCAGCCTACTAAAGAACACCGGGGAGCTGTTTTTT	CASSLLKNTGELFF	TRBV7-6	few	TRBJ2-2	NA
TGTGCCAGCAGCTTAGGGCAGGGGACGAACACTGAAGCTTTCTTT	CASSLGQGTNTEAFF	TRBV7-6	NA	TRBJ1-1	NA
TGCGCCAGCAGCTCTACAGGGTCAGATACGCAGTATTTT	CASSSTGSDTQYF	TRBV5-1	NA	TRBJ2-3	NA
TGTGCCAGCAGCTTATTGTGGAGTGGGCGTCTTGAGCAGTTCTTC	CASSLLWSGRLEQFF	TRBV11-2	NA	TRBJ2-1	NA
TGTGCCATCAGTGAAGAGGGTCGTGGTCGGCCCCAGCATTTT	CAISEEGRGRPQHF	TRBV10-3	NA	TRBJ1-5	NA
TGTGCCAGCAGTTACTCGGGCAGCACAAACACTGAAGCTTTCTTT	CASSYSGSTNTEAFF	TRBV6-5	once	TRBJ1-1	NA
TGTGCCATCAGTGACCCCGGACAGGGAAATCACGAGCAGTACTTC	CAISDPGQGNHEQYF	TRBV10-3	NA	TRBJ2-7	TRBD1
TGTGCCAGCAGCTTTATTTGGGGCAAACTGTTTTTT	CASSFIWGKLFF	TRBV2	NA	TRBJ1-4	NA
TGTGCCAGCAGCACCCGACAGGGGGCTATGGGGGGTGAAAAACTGTTTTTT	CASSTRQGAMGGEKLFF	TRBV21-1	NA	TRBJ1-4	NA
TGTGCCAGCAGCCATTGGGAGAGAGGCTACGAGCAGTACTTC	CASSHWERGYEQYF	TRBV3-1/TRBV3-2	NA	TRBJ2-7	NA
TGTGCCACCAGCGCCTCCCGACAGGGAACTGAAGCTTTCTTT	CATSASRQGTEAFF	TRBV15	NA	TRBJ1-1	TRBD1
TGTGCCAGCAGCCCCCGACAGGGAGACACCGGGGAGCTGTTTTTT	CASSPRQGDTGELFF	TRBV9	NA	TRBJ2-2	TRBD1
TGTGCCAGCAGCTTAATTCGTCAGCTGGGCACTGAAGCTTTCTTT	CASSLIRQLGTEAFF	TRBV7-9	NA	TRBJ1-1	NA
TGTGCCAGCAGTGATCCGGGACAGCCGAACACTGAAGCTTTCTTT	CASSDPGQPNTEAFF	TRBV2	NA	TRBJ1-1	TRBD1
TGCGCCAGCAGCTTGAATGTTGCCAGCGGGCCACCCCTCCACTTT	CASSLNVASGPPLHF	TRBV5-1	NA	TRBJ1-6	NA
TGTGCCAGCAGCCGAGCGGAAAGGAACACCGGGGAGCTGTTTTTT	CASSRAERNTGELFF	TRBV7-6	NA	TRBJ2-2	NA